This T cell receptor beta chain was obtained from a study of blood T cell repertoires in COVID-19. Study information: Both acute and convalescent COVID-19 samples were obtained from the United States, Italy and Spain. From T cells, B-cell-depleted T cells, or PBMCs came the material, which was cDNA or gDNA.

In the original analysis: Estimated nucleated cell counts came from reference gene primer amplification. The assay was immunoSEQ multiplex PCR, and TCRdb's table has in-frame clones only and misses some. Clone size and V and J calls were adopted from that table, with D and trimming inferred from the DNA. The sample records approximately 150,000 clones, 79% being singletons. This clonotype originated in an older woman with COVID-19, enrolled during active disease. The specimen was peripheral blood.

CDR3 sequence: CASSRGLGVYEQYF. The CDR3 region has the DNA TGTGCCAGCAGTCGGGGTCTGGGAGTCTACGAGCAGTACTTC. The chain joins TRBV5-8 to TRBJ2-7; TRBD2 might be the D (5 bases). V gave up 5 bases and J gave up 3 bases, with 15 bases separating them. The CDR3 spans 14 residues. Germline CDR1 is SGHTS and CDR2 is YDEGEE.